These T cell receptor beta chains were read from a single sample in a study of cytomegalovirus exposure and HLA in healthy donors. Only in-frame clones appear in the TCRdb table, and some are missing; sequencing was by immunoSEQ multiplex PCR. The data show about 150,000 clones, with 77% seen just once and around 3.6% held by the top ten. Sequenced material: PBMCs. All receptors derive from a male donor in good health and CMV-seronegative. The CDR3 runs from the conserved cysteine through the conserved F or W. The D gene is left open where the match is weak. Size tells how often a clone was seen (once, few, many) or the class of an expanded clone, and some rows leave it out.

>TRBV7-9|TRBJ2-7|16|-|-
TGTGCCAGCAGCTTAGATCGCCCCGGGGGATCCTACGAGCAGTACTTC
CASSLDRPGGSYEQYF
>TRBV27|TRBJ2-7|14|-|TRBD1
TGTGCCAGCAGTCCCGGGACAGGGGTTTACGAGCAGTACTTC
CASSPGTGVYEQYF
>TRBV10-1|TRBJ2-1|16|-|-
TGCGCCAGCAGTGAGTCGCTGGGTAAGGGGTACAATGAGCAGTTCTTC
CASSESLGKGYNEQFF
>TRBV5-4|TRBJ2-2|14|-|-
TGTGCCAGCAGCTACGACAGGAACACCGGGGAGCTGTTTTTT
CASSYDRNTGELFF
>TRBV7-3|TRBJ1-1|15|-|TRBD1
TGTGCCAGCAGCTCAACAGGGGGGGTGAACACTGAAGCTTTCTTT
CASSSTGGVNTEAFF
>TRBV7-9|TRBJ2-1|16|-|-
TGTGCCAGCAGCTTAGTAGGCAGCGTAGCCTACAATGAGCAGTTCTTC
CASSLVGSVAYNEQFF
>TRBV29-1|TRBJ2-7|12|-|-
TGCAGCGTCCAGGTTTGGTCCTACGAGCAGTACTTC
CSVQVWSYEQYF
>TRBV19|TRBJ2-4|13|-|-
TGTGCCAGGAGGTTTCGGGGGAAAAACATTCAGTACTTC
CARRFRGKNIQYF
>TRBV9|TRBJ1-2|14|once|-
TGTGCCAGCAGCGGCGAAGGGGCCAACTATGGCTACACCTTC
CASSGEGANYGYTF
>TRBV18|TRBJ2-2|18|-|-
TGTGCCAGCTCACCAATCGCCAGGGGTGGTTCGAACACCGGGGAGCTGTTTTTT
CASSPIARGGSNTGELFF
>TRBV4-3|TRBJ1-2|13|-|TRBD1
TGCGCCAGCAGCCAGACAGGGGGCTTGGGCTACACCTTC
CASSQTGGLGYTF
>TRBV4-3|TRBJ2-2|17|-|-
TGCGCCAGCAGCCCTTATACGGGACTGACGAACACCGGGGAGCTGTTTTTT
CASSPYTGLTNTGELFF
>TRBV20-1|TRBJ2-7|11|few|-
TGCAGTGCCATCGGACAGTACGAGCAGTACTTC
CSAIGQYEQYF
>TRBV6-1|TRBJ2-7|15|-|TRBD2
TGTGCCAGCAGTGAAGGGACTAGCGGACTCTACGAGCAGTACTTC
CASSEGTSGLYEQYF
>TRBV5-6|TRBJ1-1|12|-|-
TGTGCCAGCAGTCGGTTGGTGACTGAAGCTTTCTTT
CASSRLVTEAFF
>TRBV5-1|TRBJ1-4|14|-|-
TGCGCCAGCAGCCTCGGACACGGTTTGGAAAAACTGTTTTTT
CASSLGHGLEKLFF
>TRBV7-6|TRBJ1-6|15|-|TRBD1
TGTGCCAGCAGCTTGGACAGGGTCGGGAATTCACCCCTCCACTTT
CASSLDRVGNSPLHF
>TRBV2|TRBJ1-5|14|-|-
TGTGCCAGCAGAACAACAACAGGGAATCAGCCCCAGCATTTT
CASRTTTGNQPQHF
>TRBV6-5|TRBJ2-5|14|-|TRBD2
TGTGCCAGCAGCTTGCGGGGGGGCGCCGAGACCCAGTACTTC
CASSLRGGAETQYF
>TRBV19|TRBJ2-7|14|-|TRBD2
TGTGCCAGTTCGACTAGCGGGATTTCCTACGAGCAGTACTTC
CASSTSGISYEQYF
>TRBV5-4|TRBJ1-3|17|-|-
TGTGCCAGCAGCTTGGATGGGGGGTCCTACTCTGGAAACACCATATATTTT
CASSLDGGSYSGNTIYF
>TRBV7-7|TRBJ2-1|15|-|TRBD2
TGTGCTAGCAGCTTATTGGCGGGAGCGTACAATGAGCAGTTCTTC
CASSLLAGAYNEQFF
>TRBV7-2|TRBJ1-1|15|-|TRBD1
TGTGCCAGCAGCTTCTCCGGGACAGCGAACACTGAAGCTTTCTTT
CASSFSGTANTEAFF
>TRBV25-1|TRBJ2-1|13|few|TRBD2
TGTGCCAGCAGTGAACCGGGGGGCAATGAGCAGTTCTTC
CASSEPGGNEQFF
>TRBV2|TRBJ2-6|16|-|TRBD2
TGTGCCAGCAGTATAGCGGGAGCCTCTGGGGCCAACGTCCTGACTTTC
CASSIAGASGANVLTF
>TRBV19|TRBJ1-5|13|once|-
TGTGCCAGTAGCTGGACATCCAATCAGCCCCAGCATTTT
CASSWTSNQPQHF
>TRBV7-9|TRBJ2-7|14|-|-
TGTGCCAGCAGCTTAGCGAACAGTGGGGGGGAGCAGTACTTC
CASSLANSGGEQYF
>TRBV6-1|TRBJ1-5|14|-|-
TGTGCCAGCAGAGAGGGAGGGAGCAATCAGCCCCAGCATTTT
CASREGGSNQPQHF
>TRBV27|TRBJ1-6|17|-|TRBD1
TGTGCCAGCAGTTCGGGTTGGACAGGGGGCCCTAATTCACCCCTCCACTTT
CASSSGWTGGPNSPLHF
>TRBV5-6|TRBJ1-1|14|-|-
TGTGCCAGCAGCTTGCGGCAGGGGAACACTGAAGCTTTCTTT
CASSLRQGNTEAFF
>TRBV30|TRBJ2-7|16|once|-
TGTGCCTGGTGGAGCCCCTCCGCCAACTTGTTTACCGAGCAGTACTTC
CAWWSPSANLFTEQYF
>TRBV4-2|TRBJ2-3|17|-|TRBD2
TGTGCCAGCAGCCAAGAATTAGGGAGGGCCGGGTCAGATACGCAGTATTTT
CASSQELGRAGSDTQYF
>TRBV19|TRBJ2-5|15|-|TRBD2
TGTGCCAGTGGTCGAGCGGGGGGAATCCAAGAGACCCAGTACTTC
CASGRAGGIQETQYF
>TRBV6-1|TRBJ2-7|13|-|-
TGTGCCAGCAGTGCGGCCAGGGGCTCCGAGCAGTACTTC
CASSAARGSEQYF
>TRBV7-9|TRBJ1-2|15|-|-
TGTGCCAGCAGCCCGTGGCTCGCAACAGGTGATGGCTACACCTTC
CASSPWLATGDGYTF